A single sample gave rise to the 32 T cell receptor beta chains below, sequenced in a study of cytomegalovirus exposure and HLA in healthy donors. The PCR was carried out with 60 Vbeta primers and 13 Jbeta primers. Profiled with immunoSEQ multiplex PCR; TCRdb holds only in-frame clones, not every one. This table has approximately 74,000 clones, 75% appearing once. Sequencing used PBMCs. The receptors here all came from a man between 60 and 75 years old in good health and CMV-seropositive.

The V gene is TRBV5-1, the J gene TRBJ2-7; weak D call: TRBD2 (7 bases). CDR1 SGHRS and CDR2 YFSETQ come from the germline V gene. This CDR3 has 15 amino acids. V was trimmed by 0 bases and J by 2 bases, leaving 12 bases between them. Here the CDR3 reads CASSLAGAGAYEQYF. The CDR3 nucleotides are TGCGCCAGCAGCTTGGCAGGGGCGGGGGCCTACGAGCAGTACTTC.

The chain is built from TRBV11-2 and TRBJ2-1; D might be TRBD2 (6 bases). Germline lookup yields CDR1 SGHAT and CDR2 FQNNGV. This CDR3 has 16 residues. The V gene lost 3 bases and the J gene lost 4 bases, with 16 bases spanning the gap. The CDR3 loop is CASSFFPGSSYNEQFF. CDR3 coding DNA: TGTGCCAGCAGCTTTTTCCCCGGGAGCTCTTACAATGAGCAGTTCTTC.

The V and J genes are TRBV10-3 and TRBJ1-2; TRBD1 might be the D (6 bases). Trimming removed 3 bases at V and 0 bases at J, with 14 bases between. Germline V lookup: CDR1 ENHRY, CDR2 SYGVKD. CDR3 length equals 16 residues. CDR3 DNA sequence: TGTGCCATCAGTGAATGGAGACAGGACGCTAACTATGGCTACACCTTC. Translated: CAISEWRQDANYGYTF.

As DNA, the CDR3 is TGTGCCAGCAGCGGGGGACAGGGGGACTATGGCTACACCTTC. Translation: CASSGGQGDYGYTF. The J gene is TRBJ1-2, the V gene TRBV5-6; 11 bases are a match to TRBD1. Germline-derived CDR1 and CDR2 are SGHDT and YYEEEE. There are 14 residues in the CDR3. V gave up 4 bases and J gave up 3 bases; unmatched junction bases: 2. Full variable domain (rest looked up from reference TRBV5-6 and TRBJ1-2): DAGVTQSPTHLIKTRGQQVTLRCSPKSGHDTVSWYQQALGQGPQFIFQYYEEEERQRGNFPDRFSGHQFPNYSSELNVNALLLGDSALYLCASSGGQGDYGYTFGSGTRLTVV.

The V gene is TRBV6-6, the J gene TRBJ2-5, with 7 bases aligning to TRBD2. The V gene's germline CDR1 is MNHNY and CDR2 SVGAGI (reference sequence). The CDR3 consists of 14 residues. Unmatched junction bases numbered 9, after V lost 6 bases and J lost 5 bases. The chain's CDR3 is CASSQREGRETQYF. The CDR3 bases are TGTGCCAGCAGCCAAAGGGAGGGCCGGGAGACCCAGTACTTC.

In this sample, this clone turned up a few times. The chain couples TRBV5-4 to TRBJ1-1, with D perhaps matching TRBD1 (5 bases). With 4 bases removed from V and 7 bases from J, the gap between germline ends came to 14 bases. The V gene's germline CDR1 is SGHNT and CDR2 YYREEE (reference sequence). CDR3 length: 13 residues. DNA for the CDR3: TGTGCCAGCAGCCCGGATTATAGGGGTGAAGCTTTCTTT. Its protein is CASSPDYRGEAFF. The complete variable domain, with remaining parts taken from reference TRBV5-4 and TRBJ1-1, reads ETGVTQSPTHLIKTRGQQVTLRCSSQSGHNTVSWYQQALGQGPQFIFQYYREEENGRGNFPPRFSGLQFPNYSSELNVNALELDDSALYLCASSPDYRGEAFFGQGTRLTVV.

The rearrangement joins TRBV7-9 to TRBJ1-1; D gene unclear. V lost 4 bases and J 0 bases, leaving 12 bases between the germline ends. The CDR3 totals 15 residues. CDR1 and CDR2 (germline): SEHNR, FQNEAQ (reference sequence). CDR3 sequence reads: CASSSDLGMNTEAFF. The CDR3 bases are TGTGCCAGCAGCTCAGACCTAGGCATGAACACTGAAGCTTTCTTT.

The V call is TRBV29-1, the J call TRBJ2-2; TRBD1 aligns across 10 bases. The CDR3 runs to 15 residues. The V and J ends lost 5 bases and 1 base, in that order; junction bases with no gene match: 4. Germline V gene sequence: CDR1 SQVTM, CDR2 ANQGSEA. Written as DNA, the CDR3 is TGCAGCGTTCGCCGGGACAGGGGGAACACCGGGGAGCTGTTTTTT. Translation gives CSVRRDRGNTGELFF.

The chain is built from TRBV19 and TRBJ1-2, with D unresolved. The V and J ends lost 6 bases and 5 bases respectively, with 16 bases between them. The CDR3 sequence is 14 residues long. Germline assignment: CDR1 LNHDA and CDR2 SQIVND (reference sequence). This chain's CDR3 is CASSVAGSMYGYTF. The CDR3 DNA reads as TGTGCCAGTAGCGTAGCCGGGAGTATGTATGGCTACACCTTC.

The chain uses TRBV4-1 and TRBJ2-1, with TRBD1 identical over 7 bases. CDR3 length: 15 residues. Trimming took 3 bases from V and 3 from J; bases not matched to a gene: 5. Germline assignment: CDR1 MGHRA and CDR2 YSYEKL. CDR3 in amino acids: CASSHTGTVYNEQFF. The DNA of the CDR3 is TGCGCCAGCAGCCACACCGGGACAGTCTACAATGAGCAGTTCTTC.

V is TRBV28 and J is TRBJ1-5, with 10 bases lining up with TRBD1. Germline trimming cut 5 bases from V and 6 bases from J; bases unmatched to any gene: 7. This CDR3 comprises 15 residues. The germline V gene has CDR1 MDHEN and CDR2 SYDVKM. The CDR3 DNA sequence: TGTGCCAGCAGTATCGGGACAGGGGTGAGTCAGCCCCAGCATTTT. It yields the protein CASSIGTGVSQPQHF. The full variable domain, with the rest looked up from reference TRBV28 and TRBJ1-5, is DVKVTQSSRYLVKRTGEKVFLECVQDMDHENMFWYRQDPGLGLRLIYFSYDVKMKEKGDIPEGYSVSREKKERFSLILESASTNQTSMYLCASSIGTGVSQPQHFGDGTRLSIL.

V gene TRBV7-9 combines with J gene TRBJ1-2, with 8 bases fitting TRBD1. V lost 6 bases to trimming and J lost 4 bases; unmatched junction nucleotides: 7. CDR3 length: 14 residues. Germline lookup yields CDR1 SEHNR and CDR2 FQNEAQ (reference sequence). The CDR3 region has the DNA TGTGCCAGCAGGCCGGGGACAGGTCTCTATGGCTACACCTTC. This codes for CASRPGTGLYGYTF.

This clone is a singleton in its sample. The CDR3 is CASSQVGQGVHEQYF. Here the CDR3 DNA reads TGTGCCAGCAGTCAAGTAGGACAGGGGGTCCACGAGCAGTACTTC. The chain carries TRBV27 and TRBJ2-7, with TRBD1 identical over 10 bases. The germline gives CDR1 MNHEY, CDR2 SMNVEV (reference sequence). The CDR3 is made up of 15 amino acids. V was clipped by 5 bases and J by 5 bases; unmatched bases: 9.

The CDR3 spells CASSQEKDRVINEQFF. CDR3 in DNA: TGCGCCAGCAGCCAAGAAAAGGACAGGGTCATCAATGAGCAGTTCTTC. The rearrangement joins TRBV4-1 to TRBJ2-1, with 8 bases that match TRBD1. Germline V gives CDR1 MGHRA, CDR2 YSYEKL. This CDR3 comprises 16 residues. Losses at the gene ends were 0 bases for V and 6 bases for J; bases not matched to a gene: 7.

The V call is TRBV11-3, the J call TRBJ2-3, with 10 bases identical to TRBD2. The CDR3 extends over 15 amino acids. The germline V gene has CDR1 SGHNT and CDR2 YENEEA. The V and J ends lost 4 bases and 4 bases, in that order; junction bases with no gene match: 5. DNA for the CDR3: TGTGCCAGCAGCTGGCCGGGACTAGCGCCAGATACGCAGTATTTT. It translates to CASSWPGLAPDTQYF.

V usage is TRBV6-1 and J usage is TRBJ2-3, with 11 positions matching TRBD1. The CDR3 extends over 15 amino acids. The germline V gene has CDR1 MNHNS and CDR2 SASEGT. J gave up 3 bases and V 5 bases, and 4 bases lay outside the gene matches. DNA for the CDR3: TGTGCCAGCAGTCTGGACAGGGGGCAGACAGATACGCAGTATTTT. Residues: CASSLDRGQTDTQYF.

The chain links TRBV18 to TRBJ2-3, with 9 bases lining up with TRBD2. Germline lookup yields CDR1 KGHSH and CDR2 LQKENI. Germline trimming cut 9 bases from V and 4 bases from J; bases unmatched to any gene: 11. CDR3 length: 15 residues. In nucleotides, the CDR3 is TGTGCCAGTTCCACCAAGGGACTAGCCCCAGATACGCAGTATTTT. This translates into CASSTKGLAPDTQYF.

Here the CDR3 reads CASSLISGTEAFF. CDR3 sequence (DNA): TGTGCCAGCAGCTTGATTTCAGGCACTGAAGCTTTCTTT. The genes are TRBV5-4 and TRBJ1-1; D not resolved. The V end lost 1 base, the J end lost 4 bases, and 8 bases lay between the germline ends. The CDR3 covers 13 residues. The germline V gene has CDR1 SGHNT and CDR2 YYREEE (reference sequence).

This chain uses TRBV4-2 with TRBJ2-5; tentatively, D is TRBD1 (6 bases). Germline values: CDR1 LGHNA, CDR2 YNFKEQ. The CDR3 is 16 amino acids. V lost 2 bases and J 4 bases, leaving 17 bases between the germline ends. The CDR3 here is CASSQSPAMGAETQYF. Here the CDR3 DNA reads TGTGCCAGCAGCCAAAGTCCCGCGATGGGGGCAGAGACCCAGTACTTC.

V usage is TRBV7-9 and J usage is TRBJ1-4; 10 nucleotides agree with TRBD1. From germline, CDR1 is SEHNR and CDR2 FQNEAQ (reference sequence). V lost 5 bases to trimming and J lost 7 bases; unmatched junction nucleotides: 10. The CDR3 runs to 16 residues. This CDR3 reads CASSRTGTGEGEKLFF. The CDR3 bases are TGTGCCAGCAGCCGAACCGGGACAGGGGAAGGTGAAAAACTGTTTTTT.

This chain links TRBV19 with TRBJ1-2; tentative D call: TRBD1 (6 bases). Trimming stripped 9 bases from V and 0 bases from J, with 20 bases between. This CDR3 has 16 amino acids. Germline lookup yields CDR1 LNHDA and CDR2 SQIVND (reference sequence). CDR3 nucleotide sequence: TGTGCCAGCGCACGTCAACCCGGGACAACTAACTATGGCTACACCTTC. Translation: CASARQPGTTNYGYTF.

In this sample, this clone turned up a few times. The V and J genes are TRBV5-1 and TRBJ2-1; 7 bases match TRBD2. This CDR3 region has 12 residues. With 6 bases clipped from V and 3 bases from J, the junction kept 0 bases outside the gene matches. Germline lookup yields CDR1 SGHRS and CDR2 YFSETQ. CDR3 nucleotides: TGCGCCAGCACGGGGGGCTACAATGAGCAGTTCTTC. It translates to CASTGGYNEQFF.

V and J are TRBV29-1 and TRBJ2-7; TRBD1 might be the D (5 bases). Germline CDR1 is SQVTM and CDR2 is ANQGSEA. V shed 8 bases and J shed 0 bases, with 17 bases lying between them. CDR3 length: 14 residues. The DNA for the CDR3 is TGCAGCTTCATGATGGGGCTTAGCTCCTACGAGCAGTACTTC. This translates into CSFMMGLSSYEQYF.

This chain connects TRBV9 to TRBJ2-5, with TRBD2 matching 7 bases. This CDR3 has 12 residues. The germline CDR1 and CDR2 sequences are SGDLS and YYNGEE. J lost 3 bases, V lost 6 bases, and 2 bases had no gene match. The CDR3, as DNA: TGTGCCAGCAATCGGGGGGAAGAGACCCAGTACTTC. It specifies CASNRGEETQYF.

In its sample, this clone was seen a few times. Other DNA sequences in the sample encode the same CDR3. The chain combines TRBV4-1 with TRBJ2-5; 10 bases match TRBD2. Trimming took 0 bases from V and 4 from J; bases not matched to a gene: 5. Germline values: CDR1 MGHRA, CDR2 YSYEKL. The CDR3 is 16 amino acids. The CDR3 region is CASSQDNSGGPETQYF. The CDR3 nucleotides read TGCGCCAGCAGCCAAGATAATAGCGGGGGGCCAGAGACCCAGTACTTC.

The V gene is TRBV5-1, the J gene TRBJ2-2, with D perhaps matching TRBD1 (5 bases). This CDR3 region has 15 residues. V gave up 5 bases and J gave up 2 bases, with 13 bases separating them. Germline assignment: CDR1 SGHRS and CDR2 YFSETQ. In nucleotides, the CDR3 is TGCGCCAGCAGTTCTCTCAGGACAAACACCGGGGAGCTGTTTTTT. Translation: CASSSLRTNTGELFF.

The CDR3 nucleotides are TGTGCCAGCAGCTTCCGGGACAGTGAAAAACTGTTTTTT. Translated, it gives CASSFRDSEKLFF. The genes are TRBV6-5 and TRBJ1-4; TRBD1 aligns across 7 bases. There are 13 residues in the CDR3. After removal of 6 bases from V and 7 bases from J, the junction contained 5 bases not matched to a gene. Germline CDR1 MNHEY, CDR2 SVGAGI.

This clone occurred a few times. The V gene is TRBV29-1, the J gene TRBJ2-3; tentative D call: TRBD2 (6 bases). CDR1 is SQVTM, CDR2 ANQGSEA, per germline. The CDR3 is made up of 16 amino acids. Deletions cut 4 bases from V and 5 bases from J, with 22 bases between. CDR3 nucleotides: TGCAGCGTTGGAAGGACGGGGATTCGGAGGGAAGATACGCAGTATTTT. It codes for CSVGRTGIRREDTQYF.

The chain uses TRBV19 and TRBJ1-2; 10 bases fit TRBD1. V shed 7 bases and J 4 bases; nucleotides not matched to a gene: 9. Germline-derived CDR1 and CDR2 are LNHDA and SQIVND (reference sequence). This CDR3 region has 15 residues. Written as DNA, the CDR3 is TGTGCCAGTACCCCCGGACAGGGGGGCGCCTATGGCTACACCTTC. As protein: CASTPGQGGAYGYTF.

The genes are TRBV6-1 and TRBJ1-2; D is unclear. Trimming removed 6 bases at V and 4 bases at J, with 18 bases between. Germline V gene sequence: CDR1 MNHNS, CDR2 SASEGT. CDR3 size: 15 residues. CDR3 in DNA: TGTGCCAGCAGGGGAGAACCCCGGGGAGCCTATGGCTACACCTTC. Its translation is CASRGEPRGAYGYTF.

This clone was detected a few times. This sequence joins TRBV29-1 and TRBJ2-7; 12 nucleotides match TRBD2. V gave up 4 bases and J gave up 2 bases; unmatched junction bases: 9. CDR1 and CDR2 from the germline V gene are SQVTM and ANQGSEA. This CDR3 is 16 amino acids long. CDR3 bases: TGCAGCGTTGGTTTGACTAGCGGGAGTTTCACCTACGAGCAGTACTTC. Its translation: CSVGLTSGSFTYEQYF.

The chain couples TRBV9 to TRBJ2-5, with 16 bases identical to TRBD2. Germline V gives CDR1 SGDLS, CDR2 YYNGEE. Unmatched junction bases numbered 10, after V lost 3 bases and J lost 5 bases. The CDR3 is 18 residues long. CDR3 in amino acids: CASSAGGTSGGAWETQYF. CDR3 bases: TGTGCCAGCAGCGCCGGGGGGACTAGCGGGGGGGCCTGGGAGACCCAGTACTTC. Complete variable domain (other parts from reference TRBV9 and TRBJ2-5): DSGVTQTPKHLITATGQRVTLRCSPRSGDLSVYWYQQSLDQGLQFLIQYYNGEERAKGNILERFSAQQFPDLHSELNLSSLELGDSALYFCASSAGGTSGGAWETQYFGPGTRLLVL.